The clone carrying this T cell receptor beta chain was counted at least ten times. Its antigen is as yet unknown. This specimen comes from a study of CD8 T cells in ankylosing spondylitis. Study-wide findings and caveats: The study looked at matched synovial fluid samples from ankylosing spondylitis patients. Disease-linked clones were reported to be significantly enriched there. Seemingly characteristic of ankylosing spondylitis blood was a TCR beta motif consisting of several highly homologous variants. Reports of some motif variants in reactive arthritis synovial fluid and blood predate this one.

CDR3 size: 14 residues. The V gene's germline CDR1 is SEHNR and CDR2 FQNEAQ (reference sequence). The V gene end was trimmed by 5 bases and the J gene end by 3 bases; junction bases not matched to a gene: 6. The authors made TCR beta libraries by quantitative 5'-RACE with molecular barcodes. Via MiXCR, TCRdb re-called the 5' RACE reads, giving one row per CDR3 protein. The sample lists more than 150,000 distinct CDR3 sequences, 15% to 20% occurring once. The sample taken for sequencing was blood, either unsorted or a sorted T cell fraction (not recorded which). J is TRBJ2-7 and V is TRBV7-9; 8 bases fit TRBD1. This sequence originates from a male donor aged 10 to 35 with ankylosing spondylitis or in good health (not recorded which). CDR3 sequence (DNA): TGTGCCAGCAGCACACCGGGACAGGACTACGAGCAGTACTTC. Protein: CASSTPGQDYEQYF.